This T cell receptor beta chain was profiled in a study of CD8 T cells in ankylosing spondylitis (dated by TCRdb to about 2017). In the study overall: T cell receptor beta repertoires were profiled in healthy donors and ankylosing spondylitis patients so that disease-linked TCR variants could be found. The full study cohort comprised 25 ankylosing spondylitis patients and 85 to 120 healthy donors. Samples of peripheral blood were taken, and for ankylosing spondylitis patients, synovial fluid was collected as well.

According to the germline V gene, CDR1 reads MNHNS and CDR2 reads SASEGT. From its cysteine to its phenylalanine, the CDR3 spans 14 amino acids. The entry retains the CDR3 DNA only, 42 bases that are in frame from base 1. The junction shows trimming of 5 bases on V and 6 bases on J, plus 14 bases between the germline ends. This clonotype was seen at least ten times. It has no known antigen specificity. There are no base qualities to consult, and no much larger clone falls within one base. Beyond this particular receptor, the publication reports: The disease-linked clones were reported as significantly enriched in matched synovial fluid samples from ankylosing spondylitis patients. In peripheral blood, the disease-linked clones were found at relatively low frequencies and had a CD8+ phenotype. Some TCR beta motif variants had previously been reported in synovial fluid and blood of reactive arthritis patients, which suggested common disease-initiation mechanisms. Blood from ankylosing spondylitis patients appeared to be characterized by a TCR beta motif composed of under 10 highly homologous amino acid variants.

The data were produced on an Illumina HiSeq 2500. TCR beta libraries were prepared by quantitative 5'-RACE with molecular barcodes. Per the original workflow: Disease-linked TCR variants were identified with a new computational method built on a probabilistic model of VDJ rearrangement. TCRdb ran its own pipeline on the public reads, namely fastp trimming at Q25 and MiXCR clone calling, and kept in-frame beta chains. Every CDR3 protein is listed once, alongside the most common genes and DNA of its rows. The V and J calls follow TCRdb's processing rather than the paper's. For this sample the table gives 210,000 or so distinct CDR3 sequences, of which 8% to 9% were detected only once. Of the sample, around 5.1% is held by the ten largest clones.

The chain uses TRBV6-1 and TRBJ2-1, with the D gene too uncertain to name. The TCR sequence derives from a female donor with ankylosing spondylitis or in good health (not recorded which). What was sequenced was blood, either unsorted or a sorted T cell fraction (not recorded which). Here is the DNA: TGTGCCAGCAGTCGAGGCGAGGTCTTCAATGAGCAGTTCTTC. Translated, this gives CASSRGEVFNEQFF.